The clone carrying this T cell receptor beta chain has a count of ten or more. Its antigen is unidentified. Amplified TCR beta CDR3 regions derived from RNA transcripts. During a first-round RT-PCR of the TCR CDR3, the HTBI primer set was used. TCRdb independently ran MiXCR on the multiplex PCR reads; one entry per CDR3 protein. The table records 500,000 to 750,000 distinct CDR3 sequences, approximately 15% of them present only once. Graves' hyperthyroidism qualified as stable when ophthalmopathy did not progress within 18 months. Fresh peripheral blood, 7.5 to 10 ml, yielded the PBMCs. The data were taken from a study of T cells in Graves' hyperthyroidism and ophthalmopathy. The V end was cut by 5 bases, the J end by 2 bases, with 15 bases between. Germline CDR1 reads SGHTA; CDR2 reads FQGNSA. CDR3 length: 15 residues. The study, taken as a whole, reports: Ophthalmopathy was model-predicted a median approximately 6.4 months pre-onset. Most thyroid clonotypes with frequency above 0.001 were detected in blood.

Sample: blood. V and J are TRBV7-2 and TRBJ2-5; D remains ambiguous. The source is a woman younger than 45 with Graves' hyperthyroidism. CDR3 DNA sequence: TGTGCCAGCAGCCCCACCTGGTTGCGGCAAGAGACCCAGTACTTC. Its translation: CASSPTWLRQETQYF.